This T cell receptor beta chain was documented in a study of T cell changes during pregnancy in multiple sclerosis. Some clones are missing from TCRdb's copy, which holds only in-frame ones; the method was immunoSEQ multiplex PCR. This table has 45,000 to 55,000 clones, around 94% appearing once. This clonotype was sampled from a female donor with multiple sclerosis, enrolled in a pregnancy study. The material was CD8+ T cells from peripheral blood mononuclear cells, obtained before pregnancy.

The chain's CDR3 is CASSQGMYDTYNEQFF. Here the CDR3 DNA reads TGCGCCAGCAGCCAAGGAATGTATGACACCTACAATGAGCAGTTCTTC. The rearrangement joins TRBV4-1 to TRBJ2-1; no firm D call. CDR1 MGHRA and CDR2 YSYEKL come from the germline V gene. The V end lost 1 base, the J end lost 2 bases, and 12 bases lay between the germline ends. The CDR3 length is 16 residues.